This passage covers 10 T cell receptor beta chains from one sample sequenced in a study of T cell changes during pregnancy in multiple sclerosis. Method: immunoSEQ multiplex PCR; TCRdb's copy keeps in-frame clones and lacks some. This sample has tens of thousands of clones, with around 93% found just once. Sequenced material: CD8+ T cells from peripheral blood mononuclear cells, taken after pregnancy. These receptors originate from a female donor with multiple sclerosis, enrolled in a pregnancy study.

As DNA, the CDR3 is TGTGCCACCAGCAGAGAGGCAGGGAACTACGAGCAGTACTTC. Its protein product is CATSREAGNYEQYF. The rearrangement uses TRBV15 and TRBJ2-7; TRBD1 is a possible D gene (5 bases). Germline V gene sequence: CDR1 LNHNV, CDR2 YYDKDF (reference sequence). The CDR3 totals 14 residues. Trimming left V 0 bases short and J 3 bases short, with 9 bases between.

Remarks on this clone: The sample contains more than one DNA sequence encoding this CDR3. This chain connects TRBV27 to TRBJ2-2; D is unclear. This CDR3 has 14 residues. Per the germline V gene, CDR1 is MNHEY and CDR2 is SMNVEV (reference sequence). Trimming shortened V by 2 bases and J by 1 base, and 5 bases separated the two germline ends. The CDR3 DNA reads TGTGCCAGCAGTTTAAGAGTGAACACCGGGGAGCTGTTTTTT. Amino acid sequence: CASSLRVNTGELFF.

This clone was seen a handful of times. The chain is built from TRBV4-3 and TRBJ2-5; 8 bases are shared with TRBD2. With 4 bases clipped from V and 4 bases from J, the junction kept 8 bases outside the gene matches. Germline V CDR1 and CDR2: LGHNA, YSLEER. The length of the CDR3 is 15 residues. The CDR3 here is CASSLRSSGGETQYF. Written as DNA, the CDR3 is TGCGCCAGCAGCCTGAGAAGCAGCGGGGGAGAGACCCAGTACTTC.

The rearrangement joins TRBV27 to TRBJ2-2, with a possible D match to TRBD2 (6 bases). The CDR3 is 16 amino acids. Germline V CDR1 and CDR2: MNHEY, SMNVEV (reference sequence). V lost 5 bases and J 3 bases, leaving 16 bases between the germline ends. The DNA for the CDR3 is TGTGCCAGCAGTGCAAACGAGGGGAGGCACACCGGGGAGCTGTTTTTT. This sequence encodes CASSANEGRHTGELFF.

The gene calls are TRBV18 and TRBJ2-1, with 11 bases matching TRBD1. This CDR3 is built from 16 residues. The germline gives CDR1 KGHSH, CDR2 LQKENI. J was trimmed by 4 bases and V by 1 base; bases with no gene match: 3. CDR3 sequence (DNA): TGTGCCAGCTCACCACAAGGGACAGGGGGATACAATGAGCAGTTCTTC. Translating it yields CASSPQGTGGYNEQFF.

The V gene is TRBV7-9, the J gene TRBJ2-7; possibly TRBD1 for D (5 bases). With 9 bases removed from V and 2 bases from J, the gap between germline ends came to 11 bases. CDR1 is SEHNR, CDR2 FQNEAQ, per germline (reference sequence). The CDR3 consists of 12 residues. CDR3 DNA sequence: TGTGCCAGTGTGGGGCGGACCTACGAGCAGTACTTC. This encodes CASVGRTYEQYF.

This clone was observed a single time. J is TRBJ1-1 and V is TRBV28; 10 nucleotides agree with TRBD1. Trimming at V came to 2 bases and at J to 7 bases, leaving 10 bases not matched to a gene. Germline loops: CDR1 MDHEN, CDR2 SYDVKM. There are 16 residues in the CDR3. The CDR3 here is CASSLLPDRGWGEAFF. The CDR3 nucleotides read TGTGCCAGCAGTTTACTACCGGACAGGGGGTGGGGTGAAGCTTTCTTT.

The chain uses TRBV2 and TRBJ2-1; D might be TRBD1 (7 bases). This CDR3 has 13 residues. V lost 3 bases to trimming and J lost 8 bases, with 11 bases between them. From germline, CDR1 is SNHLY and CDR2 FYNNEI. CDR3 region: CASSDRGVYEQFF. The CDR3 DNA is TGTGCCAGCAGTGACAGGGGGGTTTATGAGCAGTTCTTC. The whole variable domain, filled in from reference TRBV2 and TRBJ2-1, reads EPEVTQTPSHQVTQMGQEVILRCVPISNHLYFYWYRQILGQKVEFLVSFYNNEISEKSEIFDDQFSVERPDGSNFTLKIRSTKLEDSAMYFCASSDRGVYEQFFGPGTRLTVL.

The gene calls are TRBV10-2 and TRBJ2-3, with D perhaps matching TRBD2 (7 bases). V was cut by 2 bases and J by 2 bases, with 14 bases left in between. The CDR3 has 16 residues. Germline loops: CDR1 WSHSY, CDR2 SAAADI. The DNA of the CDR3 is TGCGCCAGCAGTGAGATGGGCGGGGGCCTCACAGATACGCAGTATTTT. Translating gives CASSEMGGGLTDTQYF.

This chain connects TRBV5-1 to TRBJ2-7; 8 bases align to TRBD1. This CDR3 has 13 residues. Germline-derived CDR1 and CDR2 are SGHRS and YFSETQ. Trimming cost V 6 bases and J 3 bases; bases outside gene matches: 5. This CDR3 reads CASTGQVNYEQYF. The CDR3 DNA is TGCGCCAGCACGGGACAGGTCAACTACGAGCAGTACTTC.